A single sample is the source of the 2 T cell receptor beta chains below, sequenced in a study of Graves' ophthalmopathy and Graves' hyperthyroidism. Using RNA transcripts, the TCR beta CDR3 regions were amplified. Second-round multiplex PCR came after first-round RT-PCR with HTBI primers. TCRdb used MiXCR to reprocess the multiplex PCR reads, holding one entry per CDR3 protein. Among 650,000 to 900,000 distinct CDR3 sequences listed, around 40% were seen once. Sequenced material: peripheral blood. These TCRs come from an adult man with Graves' ophthalmopathy.

The V gene is TRBV29-1, the J gene TRBJ2-3; D is possibly TRBD1 (7 bases). TRBJ2-7 explains the end of the DNA better; the J call may be wrong. The length of the CDR3 is 14 residues. Germline-derived CDR1 and CDR2 are SQVTM and ANQGSEA. The CDR3 here is CSVEEQGGTDTQYF. CDR3 sequence (DNA): TGCAGCGTTGAAGAGCAGGGGGGCACAGATACGCAGTACTTC.

The V call is TRBV7-2, the J call TRBJ2-3; a weak D match, TRBD2 (5 bases). V shed 3 bases and J shed 3 bases, with 16 bases lying between them. The CDR3 contains 16 residues. Looked up from germline, CDR1 is SGHTA and CDR2 is FQGNSA. The CDR3 DNA follows: TGTGCCAGCAGCTTGGCCTCGAGCTCGGGGACAGATACGCAGTATTTT. As protein: CASSLASSSGTDTQYF.